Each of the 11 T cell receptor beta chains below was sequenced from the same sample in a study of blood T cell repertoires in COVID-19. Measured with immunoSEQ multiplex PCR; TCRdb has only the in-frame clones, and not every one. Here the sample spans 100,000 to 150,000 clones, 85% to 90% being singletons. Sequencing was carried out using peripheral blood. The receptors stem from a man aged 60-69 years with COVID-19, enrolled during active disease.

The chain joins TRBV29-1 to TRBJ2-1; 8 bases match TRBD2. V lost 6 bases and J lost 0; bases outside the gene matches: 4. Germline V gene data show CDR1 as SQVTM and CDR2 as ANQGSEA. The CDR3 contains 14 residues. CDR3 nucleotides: TGCAGCGTCGAGCGGGGGTCCTCCTACAATGAGCAGTTCTTC. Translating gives CSVERGSSYNEQFF.

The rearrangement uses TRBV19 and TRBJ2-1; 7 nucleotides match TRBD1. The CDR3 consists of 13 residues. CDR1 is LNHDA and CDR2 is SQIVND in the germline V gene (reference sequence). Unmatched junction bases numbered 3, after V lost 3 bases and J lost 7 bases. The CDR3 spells CASSIGRGNEQFF. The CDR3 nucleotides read TGTGCCAGTAGTATTGGCAGGGGGAATGAGCAGTTCTTC. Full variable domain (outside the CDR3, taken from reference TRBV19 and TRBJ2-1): DGGITQSPKYLFRKEGQNVTLSCEQNLNHDAMYWYRQDPGQGLRLIYYSQIVNDFQKGDIAEGYSVSREKKESFPLTVTSAQKNPTAFYLCASSIGRGNEQFFGPGTRLTVL.

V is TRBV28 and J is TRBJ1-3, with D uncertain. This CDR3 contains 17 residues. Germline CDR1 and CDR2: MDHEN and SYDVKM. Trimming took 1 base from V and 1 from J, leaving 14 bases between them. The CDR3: CASSLFPQAGSGNTIYF. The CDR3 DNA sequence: TGTGCCAGCAGTTTATTCCCCCAGGCCGGTTCTGGAAACACCATATATTTT.

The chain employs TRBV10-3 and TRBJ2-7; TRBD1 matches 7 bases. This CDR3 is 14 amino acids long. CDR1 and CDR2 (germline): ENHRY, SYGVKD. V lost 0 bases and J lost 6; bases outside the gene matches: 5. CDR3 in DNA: TGTGCCATCAGTGAGTCTACAGGGGCAGGCGAGCAGTACTTC. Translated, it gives CAISESTGAGEQYF.

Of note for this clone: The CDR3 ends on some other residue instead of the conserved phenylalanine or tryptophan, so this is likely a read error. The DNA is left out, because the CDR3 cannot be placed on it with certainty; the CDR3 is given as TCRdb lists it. The CDR3: CASSIALDRDSLN. This chain uses TRBV21-1 with TRBJ1-1. TRBV21-1 represents a pseudogene. The CDR3 has 13 amino acids, counting both end residues.

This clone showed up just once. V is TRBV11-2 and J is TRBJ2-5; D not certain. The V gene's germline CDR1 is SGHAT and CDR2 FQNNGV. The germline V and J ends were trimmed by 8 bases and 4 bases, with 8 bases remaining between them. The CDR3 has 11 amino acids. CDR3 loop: CASAVGETQYF. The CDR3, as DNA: TGTGCCAGCGCCGTCGGAGAGACCCAGTACTTC.

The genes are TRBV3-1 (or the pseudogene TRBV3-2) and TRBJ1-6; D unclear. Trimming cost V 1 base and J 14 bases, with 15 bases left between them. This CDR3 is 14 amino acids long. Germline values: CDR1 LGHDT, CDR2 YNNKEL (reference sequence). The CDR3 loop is CASSQVRAGQTLHF. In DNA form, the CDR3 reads TGTGCCAGCAGCCAAGTCCGGGCGGGCCAAACCCTCCACTTT.

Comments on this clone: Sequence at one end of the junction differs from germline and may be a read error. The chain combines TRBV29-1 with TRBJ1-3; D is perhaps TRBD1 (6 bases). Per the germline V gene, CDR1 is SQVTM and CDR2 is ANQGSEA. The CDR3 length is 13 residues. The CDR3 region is CSAEGGVGNTIYF. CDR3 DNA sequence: TGCAGCGCTGAAGGGGGGGTTGGAAACACCATATATTTT.

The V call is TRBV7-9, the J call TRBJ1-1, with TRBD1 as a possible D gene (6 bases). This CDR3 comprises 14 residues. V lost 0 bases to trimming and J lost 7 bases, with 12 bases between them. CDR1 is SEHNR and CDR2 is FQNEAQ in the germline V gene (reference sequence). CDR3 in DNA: TGTGCCAGCAGCTTAGCGAACAGGGAAATTGAAGCTTTCTTT. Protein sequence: CASSLANREIEAFF.

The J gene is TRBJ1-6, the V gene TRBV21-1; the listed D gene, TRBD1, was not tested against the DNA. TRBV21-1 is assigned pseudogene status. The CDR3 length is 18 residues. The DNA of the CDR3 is TGTGCCAGCAGGGTCTTGGGGACACAAGCCCCTATAATTCACCCCCTCCACTTT. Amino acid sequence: CASRVLGTQAPIIHPLHF.

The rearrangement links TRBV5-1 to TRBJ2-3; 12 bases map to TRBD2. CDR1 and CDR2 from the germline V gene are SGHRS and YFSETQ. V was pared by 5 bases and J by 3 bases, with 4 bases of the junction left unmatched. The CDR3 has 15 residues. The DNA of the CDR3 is TGCGCCAGCAGATACCTAGCGGGGGGGACAGATACGCAGTATTTT. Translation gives CASRYLAGGTDTQYF.